This T cell receptor beta chain came from a study of control samples from healthy donors and cancer patients. The table came from immunoSEQ multiplex PCR; TCRdb's copy has only in-frame clones and leaves some out. This sample has about 40,000 clones, with about 90% found just once. Sequenced sample: blood. The TCR sequence derives from a woman between 50 and 59 years old in good health.

The CDR3 protein is CASSSPTGSYGYTF. CDR3 nucleotides: TGTGCCAGCAGCTCCCCGACAGGATCCTATGGCTACACCTTC. The chain has TRBV5-5 and TRBJ1-2; TRBD1 might be the D (6 bases). CDR3 size: 14 residues. Deletions cut 3 bases from V and 4 bases from J, with 13 bases between. The germline V gene encodes CDR1 SGHKS and CDR2 YYEKEE (reference sequence).